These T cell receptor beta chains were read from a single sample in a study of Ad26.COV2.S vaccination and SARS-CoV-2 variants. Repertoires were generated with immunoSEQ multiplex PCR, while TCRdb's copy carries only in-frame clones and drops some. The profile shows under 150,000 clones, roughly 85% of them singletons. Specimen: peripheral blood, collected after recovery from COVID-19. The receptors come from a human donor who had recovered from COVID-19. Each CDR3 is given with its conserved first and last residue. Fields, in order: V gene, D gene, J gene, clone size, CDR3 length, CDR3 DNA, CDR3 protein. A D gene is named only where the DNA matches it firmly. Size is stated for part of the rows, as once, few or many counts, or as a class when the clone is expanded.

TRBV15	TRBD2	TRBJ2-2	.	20	TGTGCCACCAGCAGAGATAGGAGGACTAGCGGGGGGGCCAACACCGGGGAGCTGTTTTTT	CATSRDRRTSGGANTGELFF
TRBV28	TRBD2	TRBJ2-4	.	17	TGTGCCAGCAGTCTACCGGGACTAGCGGATCTCAAAAACATTCAGTACTTC	CASSLPGLADLKNIQYF
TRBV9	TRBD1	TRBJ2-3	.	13	TGTGCCAGCAGTGGACAGGTTTCAGATACGCAGTATTTT	CASSGQVSDTQYF
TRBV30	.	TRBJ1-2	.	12	TGTGCCTGGGGAAGGGGTGACTATGGCTACACCTTC	CAWGRGDYGYTF
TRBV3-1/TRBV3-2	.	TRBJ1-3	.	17	TGTGCCAGCAGCCAAGGGGCGGGCGGGACTTCTGGAAACACCATATATTTT	CASSQGAGGTSGNTIYF
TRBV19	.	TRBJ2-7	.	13	TGTGCCAGTAGTGGTAGACCGAACTACGAGCAGTACTTC	CASSGRPNYEQYF
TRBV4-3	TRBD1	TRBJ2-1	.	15	TGCGCCAGCAGCCAAGCCCGGACAGGCCTCGATGAGCAGTTCTTC	CASSQARTGLDEQFF
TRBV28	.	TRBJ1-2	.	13	TGTGCCAGCGGATTGGACAGAGTATTTGGCTACACCTTC	CASGLDRVFGYTF
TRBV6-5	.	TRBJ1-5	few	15	TGTGCCAGCAGTCTAGGGACGGCAGGCAATCAGCCCCAGCATTTT	CASSLGTAGNQPQHF
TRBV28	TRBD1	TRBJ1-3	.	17	TGTGCCAGCAGCACCGGGACAGGGGGAATTAAAGGAAACACCATATATTTT	CASSTGTGGIKGNTIYF
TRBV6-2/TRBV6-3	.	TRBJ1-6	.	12	TGTGCCAGCAGTTATAAGGGTTCACCCCTCCACTTT	CASSYKGSPLHF
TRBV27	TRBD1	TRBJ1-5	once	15	TGTGCCAGCAGCTGGACAGGGTCTAGCAATCAGCCCCAGCATTTT	CASSWTGSSNQPQHF
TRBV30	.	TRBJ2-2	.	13	TGTGCCTGGAACTTAATGAACACCGGGGAGCTGTTTTTT	CAWNLMNTGELFF
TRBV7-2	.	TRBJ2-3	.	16	TGTGCCAGCCAAGGAATGTTGGGGGTCCCCACAGATACGCAGTATTTT	CASQGMLGVPTDTQYF
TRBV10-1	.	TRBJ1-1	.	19	TGCGCCAGCAGTGCCCCCCGGACACACATCCCGAGGCCTCGGTCTGAAGCTTTCTTT	CASSAPRTHIPRPRSEAFF
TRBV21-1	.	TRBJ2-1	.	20	TGTGCCAGCATCTCAAATCCGACTTCGATTGCTACCCCCCAAAGCAATGAGCAGTTCTTC	CASISNPTSIATPQSNEQFF
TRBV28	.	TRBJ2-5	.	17	TGTGCCAGCAGTTTTAACTTCGGGGGGCCTATTAGGGAGACCCAGTACTTC	CASSFNFGGPIRETQYF
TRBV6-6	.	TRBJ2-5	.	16	TGTGCCAGCAGTTACTCTTCAGGGAATCTCCAAGAGACCCAGTACTTC	CASSYSSGNLQETQYF
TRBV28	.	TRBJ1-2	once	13	TGTGCCAGCAGTTGGGCGCTTAACTATGGCTACACCTTC	CASSWALNYGYTF
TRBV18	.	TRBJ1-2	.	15	TGTGCCAGCTCACCCGGGACAAGGACTAACTATGGCTACACCTTC	CASSPGTRTNYGYTF
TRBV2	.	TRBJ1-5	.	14	TGTGCCAGCAGTCCGACAGAAAGCAATCAGCCCCAGCATTTT	CASSPTESNQPQHF
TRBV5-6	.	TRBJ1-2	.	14	TGTGCCAGCAGCCCCAGCGGGACAATCGTTGGCTACACCTTC	CASSPSGTIVGYTF
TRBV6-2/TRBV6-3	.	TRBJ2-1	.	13	TGTGCCAGCAGTGACCGGGACTACAATGAGCAGTTCTTC	CASSDRDYNEQFF
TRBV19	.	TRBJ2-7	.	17	TGTGCCAGTAGTCCTGGATCGGGGGCGCCCAATTATTACGAGCAGTACTTC	CASSPGSGAPNYYEQYF
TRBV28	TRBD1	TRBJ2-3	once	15	TGTGCCACCTTCACCCAGGGGGCGCCCACAGATACGCAGTATTTT	CATFTQGAPTDTQYF
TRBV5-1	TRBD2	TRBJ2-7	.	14	TGCGCCAGCAGCTTTAGCGGGGGGCCCCTCGAGCAGTACTTC	CASSFSGGPLEQYF
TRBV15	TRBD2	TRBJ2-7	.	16	TGTGCCACCAGCAGAGATAGGAGCGGGGGCTCCTACGAGCAGTACTTC	CATSRDRSGGSYEQYF
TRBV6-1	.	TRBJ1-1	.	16	TGTGCCAGCAGTGATACAGGGTTAGGGCTGAACACTGAAGCTTTCTTT	CASSDTGLGLNTEAFF
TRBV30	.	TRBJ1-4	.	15	TGTGCCTGGAGTGAATACACGGAGGGCGGCGAAAAACTGTTTTTT	CAWSEYTEGGEKLFF
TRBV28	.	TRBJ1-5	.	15	TGTGCCAGCAGTTTATTCGCGGGCCTCGGCCAGCCCCAGCATTTT	CASSLFAGLGQPQHF
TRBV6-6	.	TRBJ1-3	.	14	TGTGCCAGCAGTTACGGAAGCTCTGGAAACACCATATATTTT	CASSYGSSGNTIYF
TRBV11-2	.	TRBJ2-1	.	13	TGTGCCAGCAGCTTATCTTTAGGGGTTGAGCAGTTCTTC	CASSLSLGVEQFF
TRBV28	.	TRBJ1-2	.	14	TGTGCCGTCCATCACCGGCAGGGGAGCTATGGCTACACCTTC	CAVHHRQGSYGYTF
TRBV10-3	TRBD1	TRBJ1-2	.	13	TGTGCCATCGGCCTCGACAGGGGTGGAGGCTACACCTTC	CAIGLDRGGGYTF
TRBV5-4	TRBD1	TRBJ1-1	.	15	TGTGCCAGCAGCTTAGGGGGCGCGTTGGACACTGAAGCTTTCTTT	CASSLGGALDTEAFF
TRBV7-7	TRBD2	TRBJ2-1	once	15	TGTGCTAGCAGCTCTGGACTAGCGGGTAGTAATGAGCAGTTCTTC	CASSSGLAGSNEQFF
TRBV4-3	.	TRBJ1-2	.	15	TGCGCCAGCAGCCATGGGACACTTAGCAACTATGGCTACACCTTC	CASSHGTLSNYGYTF
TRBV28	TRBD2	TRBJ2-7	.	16	TGTGCCAGCAGTTTATCCGCGGGGGGCTCTCCGTACGAGCAGTACTTC	CASSLSAGGSPYEQYF
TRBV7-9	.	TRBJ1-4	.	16	TGTGCCAGCAGCTTAGAAACGGAGGCAACTAATGAAAAACTGTTTTTT	CASSLETEATNEKLFF
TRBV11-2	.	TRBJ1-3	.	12	TGTGCCAGCAGCTTAACCGGAAACACCATATATTTT	CASSLTGNTIYF
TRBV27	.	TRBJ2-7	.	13	TGTGCCAGCAGTTTAACAGGAGCCTACGAGCAGTACTTC	CASSLTGAYEQYF
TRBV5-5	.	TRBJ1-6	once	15	TGTGCCAGCAGCCAAGGAGAGGGGTACAATTCACCCCTCCACTTT	CASSQGEGYNSPLHF
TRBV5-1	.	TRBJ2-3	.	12	TGCGCCAGCAAAAATTCGGCAGATACGCAGTATTTT	CASKNSADTQYF